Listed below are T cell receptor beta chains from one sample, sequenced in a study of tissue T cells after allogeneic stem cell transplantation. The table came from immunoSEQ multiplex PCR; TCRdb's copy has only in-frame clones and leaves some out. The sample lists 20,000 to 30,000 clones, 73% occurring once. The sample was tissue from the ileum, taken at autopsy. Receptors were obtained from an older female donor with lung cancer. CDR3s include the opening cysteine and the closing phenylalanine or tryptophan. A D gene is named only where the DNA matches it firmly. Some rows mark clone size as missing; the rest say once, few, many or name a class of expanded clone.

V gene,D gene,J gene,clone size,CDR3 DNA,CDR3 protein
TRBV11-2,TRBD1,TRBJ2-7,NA,TGTGCCAGCAGCTCGGGACAGGGATACGAGCAGTACTTC,CASSSGQGYEQYF
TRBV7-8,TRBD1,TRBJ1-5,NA,TGTGCCAGCAGCCCGGGACAGGGTTTGGGGAGCAATCAGCCCCAGCATTTT,CASSPGQGLGSNQPQHF
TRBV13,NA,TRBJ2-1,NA,TGTGCCAGCAGCTTAACCCTCAATGAGCAGTTCTTC,CASSLTLNEQFF
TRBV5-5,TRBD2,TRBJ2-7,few,TGTGCCAGCAGCCCCGGGGGGTTAAGCTCCTACGAGCAGTACTTC,CASSPGGLSSYEQYF
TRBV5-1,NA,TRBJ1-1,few,TGCGCCAGCAGCTTGATTCTCATGAACACTGAAGCTTTCTTT,CASSLILMNTEAFF
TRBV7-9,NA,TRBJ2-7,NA,TGTGCCAGCAGCCCCGGACAGTCCTACGAGCAGTACTTC,CASSPGQSYEQYF
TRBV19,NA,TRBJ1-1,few,TGTGCCAGTAGTATACAGAACACTGAAGCTTTCTTT,CASSIQNTEAFF
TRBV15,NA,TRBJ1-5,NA,TGTGCCACCAGTCGGCAGGGGAATCAGCCCCAGCATTTT,CATSRQGNQPQHF
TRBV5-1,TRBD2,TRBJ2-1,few,TGCGCCAGCAGCCTCCTAGCGGGGTCCTACAATGAGCAGTTCTTC,CASSLLAGSYNEQFF
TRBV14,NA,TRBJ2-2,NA,TGTGCCAGCAGCCAGTGGACAGTGAACACCGGGGAGCTGTTTTTT,CASSQWTVNTGELFF
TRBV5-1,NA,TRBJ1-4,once,TGCGCCAGCAGCGCCGACAGGCCAACTAATGAAAAACTGTTTTTT,CASSADRPTNEKLFF
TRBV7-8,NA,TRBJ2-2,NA,TGTGCCAGCAGCTTACGGACTATGCGCGCGAACACCGGGGAGCTGTTTTTT,CASSLRTMRANTGELFF
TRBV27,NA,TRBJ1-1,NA,TGTGCCAGCACCGAGAAGTCGAAAATGAACACTGAAGCTTTCTTT,CASTEKSKMNTEAFF
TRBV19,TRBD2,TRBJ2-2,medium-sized,TGTGCCAGTAGTAGGACTAGCATAACCGGGGAGCTGTTTTTT,CASSRTSITGELFF
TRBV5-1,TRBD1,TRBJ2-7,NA,TGCGCCAGCAGCGGGACAGGGGATAGGCACGAGCAGTACTTC,CASSGTGDRHEQYF
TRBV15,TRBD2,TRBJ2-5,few,TGTGCCACCAGCAGAACTAGGGTTAGCGGGACAGAGACCCAGTACTTC,CATSRTRVSGTETQYF
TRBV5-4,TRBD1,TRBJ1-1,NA,TGTGCCAGCGGGGGACAGGACACTGAAGCTTTCTTT,CASGGQDTEAFF
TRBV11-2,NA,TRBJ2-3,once,TGTGCCAGCAGCTTGGGGGTAGGGGGAGATACGCAGTATTTT,CASSLGVGGDTQYF
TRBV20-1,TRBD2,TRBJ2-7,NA,TGCAGTGCTAGTGGAATGGGACTAGCGGGAGTAAGGGAGCAGTACTTC,CSASGMGLAGVREQYF
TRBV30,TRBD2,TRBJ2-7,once,TGTGCCTGGAGTAAGCGGGATTACGAGCAGTACTTC,CAWSKRDYEQYF
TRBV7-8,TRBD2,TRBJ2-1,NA,TGTGCCAGCAGCTTAGGGACTAGCGGGAGTGGGAATGAGCAGTTCTTC,CASSLGTSGSGNEQFF
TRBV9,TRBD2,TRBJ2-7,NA,TGTGCCAGCAGCGTAGGGATAGCGGGGGGTTCCTACGAGCAGTACTTC,CASSVGIAGGSYEQYF
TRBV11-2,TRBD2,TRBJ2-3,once,TGTGCCAGCAGCTTAACTAGCGGGGTGGTACTAGCACAGCAGTATTTT,CASSLTSGVVLAQQYF
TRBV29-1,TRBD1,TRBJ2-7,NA,TGCAGCGTTGACCCGGGACAGGGGGCTCACGAGCAGTACTTC,CSVDPGQGAHEQYF
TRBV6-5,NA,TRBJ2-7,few,TGTGCCAGCAGGCAGACAGGACCCTCCTACGAGCAGTACTTC,CASRQTGPSYEQYF
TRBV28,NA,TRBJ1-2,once,TGTGCCAGCAGTTCAGGACTGGACAACTATGGCTACACCTTC,CASSSGLDNYGYTF
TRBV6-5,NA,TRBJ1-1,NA,TGTGCCAGCAGTTACTCGAAAGGGAGAGCTTTCTTT,CASSYSKGRAFF
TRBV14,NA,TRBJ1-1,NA,TGTGCCAGCAGCCAAGACACGAACACTGAAGCTTTCTTT,CASSQDTNTEAFF
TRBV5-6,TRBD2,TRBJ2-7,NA,TGTGCCAGCAGTTATAGCGGGGGGGCTAGGCGATACGAGCAGTACTTC,CASSYSGGARRYEQYF
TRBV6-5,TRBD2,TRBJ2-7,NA,TGTGCCAGCAGTTTAGCGGGAGGGCCATCGCTATACGAGCAGTACTTC,CASSLAGGPSLYEQYF
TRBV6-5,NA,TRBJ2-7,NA,TGTGCCAGCAGTTACCGCCCCAGGGGAGACGAGCAGTACTTC,CASSYRPRGDEQYF
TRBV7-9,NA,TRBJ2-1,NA,TGTGCCAGCAGCCCCCTAAACAATGAGCAGTTCTTC,CASSPLNNEQFF
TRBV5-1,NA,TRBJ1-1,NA,TGCGCCAGCAGCTGGACGACAGGAGACACTGAAGCTTTCTTT,CASSWTTGDTEAFF
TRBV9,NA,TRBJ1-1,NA,TGTGCCAGCAGCGTAGACGGGGCAACGAACACTGAAGCTTTCTTT,CASSVDGATNTEAFF
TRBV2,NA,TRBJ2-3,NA,TGTGCCAGCAGTGAAGCTCCTTGGACAGATACGCAGTATTTT,CASSEAPWTDTQYF
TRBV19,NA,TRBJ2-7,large,TGTGCCAGTAGCCAGGCCGGCCCCCACGAGCAGTACTTC,CASSQAGPHEQYF
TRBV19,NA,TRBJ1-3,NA,TGTGCCTCCAGCCCGCAGGGGCGGGGGTTCTCTGGAAACACCATATATTTT,CASSPQGRGFSGNTIYF
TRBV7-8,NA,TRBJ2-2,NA,TGTGCCAGCACCCTCTACGAGCGAGGGACCGGGGAGCTGTTTTTT,CASTLYERGTGELFF
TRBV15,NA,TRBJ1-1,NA,TGTGCCACCAGCAGAGATTTGTCTGATGAAGCTTTCTTT,CATSRDLSDEAFF
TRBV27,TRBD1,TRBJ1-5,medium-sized,TGTGCCAGCAGTTTTGGGGGACAGCAGCCCCAGCATTTT,CASSFGGQQPQHF
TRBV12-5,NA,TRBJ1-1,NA,TGTGCTAGTGGCCCGGCCGGGGTTTACGAAGCTTTCTTT,CASGPAGVYEAFF
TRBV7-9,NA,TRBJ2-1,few,TGTGCCAGCAGCAAATTGGGACCCACCTACAATGAGCAGTTCTTC,CASSKLGPTYNEQFF